A single sample gave rise to the 21 T cell receptor beta chains below, sequenced in a study of cytomegalovirus exposure and HLA in healthy donors. Profiling relied on immunoSEQ multiplex PCR, and the TCRdb table lists in-frame clones only, not all of them. The sample yields around 240,000 clones, 90% seen once. Sequencing was carried out using PBMCs. Receptor source: a woman aged 18-35 years in good health and CMV-seronegative.

This clone was picked up one time. The chain joins TRBV28 to TRBJ1-2; D call uncertain. Germline V gene lookup returns CDR1 MDHEN and CDR2 SYDVKM. Trimming shortened V by 3 bases and J by 0 bases, and 5 bases separated the two germline ends. The CDR3 has 13 residues. The CDR3 is CASSFNTNYGYTF. CDR3 in DNA: TGTGCCAGCAGTTTTAACACTAACTATGGCTACACCTTC.

This clone was seen a handful of times. The V gene is TRBV10-1, the J gene TRBJ1-5; 8 bases agree with TRBD1. Germline V gene data show CDR1 as WNHNN and CDR2 as SYGVQD (reference sequence). The V gene end was trimmed by 3 bases and the J gene end by 7 bases; junction bases not matched to a gene: 5. The CDR3 spans 14 residues. CDR3 residues: CASSDETGAQPQHF. In nucleotides, the CDR3 is TGCGCCAGCAGTGATGAGACAGGGGCCCAGCCCCAGCATTTT.

The chain is built from TRBV5-1 and TRBJ2-7; tentative D call: TRBD2 (5 bases). Germline CDR1 and CDR2: SGHRS and YFSETQ. The CDR3 totals 12 residues. Trimming pared 4 bases from V and 7 bases from J, leaving 12 bases between. CDR3: CASSGEFGEQYF. The CDR3 DNA follows: TGCGCCAGCAGCGGGGAGTTTGGAGAGCAGTACTTC.

The V and J genes are TRBV5-8 and TRBJ2-1; tentatively, D is TRBD1 (6 bases). CDR1 and CDR2 from the germline V gene are SGHTS and YDEGEE. With 0 bases removed from V and 2 bases from J, the gap between germline ends came to 9 bases. This CDR3 is built from 15 residues. The CDR3 sequence: CASSLDRVPYNEQFF. CDR3 coding DNA: TGTGCCAGCAGCTTGGACAGGGTCCCCTACAATGAGCAGTTCTTC.

In regard to this clone: The identical CDR3 is also encoded by other nucleotide sequences in the sample. The CDR3 bases are TGTGCCAGCAGTTTCCCAGGGGGAAATTCACCCCTCCACTTT. Amino acids: CASSFPGGNSPLHF. The V call is TRBV27, the J call TRBJ1-6; 7 bases map to TRBD1. This CDR3 spans 14 amino acids. V trimming: 3 bases; J trimming: 7 bases; junction bases outside the gene matches: 3. Germline V gene sequence: CDR1 MNHEY, CDR2 SMNVEV (reference sequence).

V and J are TRBV28 and TRBJ2-3, with D possibly TRBD2 on 5 matching bases. Looked up from germline, CDR1 is MDHEN and CDR2 is SYDVKM. The CDR3 has 14 residues. The ends were cut back, 4 bases at V and 10 bases at J, with 18 bases in the middle. CDR3 coding DNA: TGTGCCAGCAGTTCGAGCGGCCCCTATCCCGCGCAGTATTTT. The encoded protein is CASSSSGPYPAQYF.

The chain employs TRBV7-2 and TRBJ1-5; D possibly corresponds to TRBD1 (6 bases). V lost 5 bases, J lost 2 bases, and 13 bases lay in between. The length of the CDR3 is 15 residues. In germline, CDR1 is SGHTA, CDR2 FQGNSA. The CDR3 sequence is CASSATGMGNQPQHF. CDR3 nucleotides: TGTGCCAGCAGCGCAACAGGGATGGGCAATCAGCCCCAGCATTTT.

V gene TRBV7-9 combines with J gene TRBJ2-1, with D hard to call. The germline V and J ends were trimmed by 1 base and 4 bases, with 5 bases remaining between them. The CDR3 spans 13 residues. The germline gives CDR1 SEHNR, CDR2 FQNEAQ (reference sequence). This CDR3 reads CASSLESYNEQFF. The CDR3 DNA sequence: TGTGCCAGCAGCTTAGAATCTTACAATGAGCAGTTCTTC.

This chain's CDR3 is CASSRGAVGTDTQYF. DNA of the CDR3: TGTGCCAGTAGTCGGGGGGCAGTAGGCACAGATACGCAGTATTTT. The chain employs TRBV19 and TRBJ2-3; D perhaps matches TRBD2 (7 bases). V was shortened by 5 bases and J by 1 base, with 13 bases between the two germline ends. CDR1 is LNHDA, CDR2 SQIVND, per germline (reference sequence). The CDR3 contains 15 residues.

The J gene is TRBJ2-5, the V gene TRBV6-6; 7 positions match TRBD1. The CDR3 is made up of 14 amino acids. The germline V gene has CDR1 MNHNY and CDR2 SVGAGI (reference sequence). V shed 2 bases, J shed 5 bases, and the junction held 5 bases outside the gene matches. The CDR3 nucleotides are TGTGCCAGCAGTTACGAGGGGGCAGGGGAGACCCAGTACTTC. This encodes CASSYEGAGETQYF.

The chain recombines TRBV2 with TRBJ1-5; TRBD1 agrees at 10 bases. The CDR3 sequence is 14 residues long. CDR1 and CDR2 from the germline V gene are SNHLY and FYNNEI. J lost 7 bases, V lost 6 bases, and 6 bases had no gene match. CDR3: CASRETGGGQPQHF. DNA for the CDR3: TGTGCCAGCAGGGAGACAGGGGGCGGGCAGCCCCAGCATTTT.

The V and J genes are TRBV5-1 and TRBJ2-7; 7 bases align to TRBD2. Germline trimming cut 0 bases from V and 0 bases from J; bases unmatched to any gene: 0. The CDR3 totals 14 residues. Germline lookup yields CDR1 SGHRS and CDR2 YFSETQ. CDR3 in DNA: TGCGCCAGCAGCTTGGCTAGCGGCTCCTACGAGCAGTACTTC. Encoded protein: CASSLASGSYEQYF. Based on the CDR3 plus reference TRBV5-1 and TRBJ2-7, the full variable domain is KAGVTQTPRYLIKTRGQQVTLSCSPISGHRSVSWYQQTPGQGLQFLFEYFSETQRNKGNFPGRFSGRQFSNSRSEMNVSTLELGDSALYLCASSLASGSYEQYFGPGTRLTVT.

V gene TRBV5-8 combines with J gene TRBJ1-3; no clear D. The CDR3 runs 14 residues. From germline, CDR1 is SGHTS and CDR2 YDEGEE. Trimming took 0 bases from V and 0 from J, leaving 4 bases between them. In DNA, the CDR3 is TGTGCCAGCAGCTTGGTATACTCTGGAAACACCATATATTTT. It encodes CASSLVYSGNTIYF.

The chain has TRBV5-4 and TRBJ2-2; 7 nucleotides agree with TRBD1. The CDR3 is 16 residues long. CDR1 and CDR2 from the germline V gene are SGHNT and YYREEE (reference sequence). V lost 4 bases, J lost 6 bases, and 12 bases stayed unmatched. The CDR3 nucleotides are TGTGCCAGCAGCAGACTGGGACAGCTCCAAGCCGGGGAGCTGTTTTTT. This encodes CASSRLGQLQAGELFF.

This clone was detected only once. The chain joins TRBV28 to TRBJ2-1; 7 bases are shared with TRBD1. This CDR3 region has 15 residues. Germline CDR1 and CDR2: MDHEN and SYDVKM. V dropped 5 bases and J dropped 4; count of bases not matched to a gene: 8. DNA of the CDR3: TGTGCCAGCAGTCCGACAGGGCGGTCGTACAATGAGCAGTTCTTC. This sequence encodes CASSPTGRSYNEQFF.

The rearrangement uses TRBV5-1 and TRBJ1-4; D possibly corresponds to TRBD1 (5 bases). The germline V gene has CDR1 SGHRS and CDR2 YFSETQ. The CDR3 has 14 residues. Trimming removed 4 bases at V and 4 bases at J, with 11 bases between. CDR3: CASSLWGGNEKLFF. DNA for the CDR3: TGCGCCAGCAGCCTTTGGGGGGGTAATGAAAAACTGTTTTTT.

This clone has a single count. The chain links TRBV6-5 to TRBJ2-3; 10 bases agree with TRBD2. V trimming: 5 bases; J trimming: 4 bases; junction bases outside the gene matches: 3. Germline V gene lookup returns CDR1 MNHEY and CDR2 SVGAGI. CDR3 size: 14 residues. CDR3 nucleotide sequence: TGTGCCAGCAGTAGCGGGGGGGATGCAGATACGCAGTATTTT. Amino acid sequence: CASSSGGDADTQYF.

This chain uses TRBV4-1 with TRBJ2-7; no clear D gene. This CDR3 is 11 amino acids long. CDR1 is MGHRA, CDR2 YSYEKL, per germline. The V end was cut by 6 bases, the J end by 0 bases, with 3 bases between. CDR3 amino acids: CASSNSYEQYF. The CDR3 DNA reads as TGCGCCAGCAGTAACTCCTACGAGCAGTACTTC.

This chain joins TRBV7-7 and TRBJ2-5; 8 bases match TRBD2. This CDR3 has 15 amino acids. CDR1 SSHAT and CDR2 FNYEAQ come from the germline V gene (reference sequence). With 1 base clipped from V and 3 bases from J, the junction kept 4 bases outside the gene matches. The CDR3 spells CASSLGVAGKETQYF. The CDR3 DNA reads as TGTGCCAGCAGCTTAGGGGTAGCGGGGAAAGAGACCCAGTACTTC.

The chain recombines TRBV5-4 with TRBJ1-3; D is unresolved. Deletions cut 4 bases from V and 2 bases from J, with 10 bases between. CDR1 is SGHNT, CDR2 YYREEE, per germline (reference sequence). This CDR3 region has 14 residues. Written as DNA, the CDR3 is TGTGCCAGCAGCAGACAAAGCCCTGGAAACACCATATATTTT. As protein: CASSRQSPGNTIYF. The full variable domain, its missing parts supplied by reference TRBV5-4 and TRBJ1-3, is ETGVTQSPTHLIKTRGQQVTLRCSSQSGHNTVSWYQQALGQGPQFIFQYYREEENGRGNFPPRFSGLQFPNYSSELNVNALELDDSALYLCASSRQSPGNTIYFGEGSWLTVV.

The chain carries TRBV2 and TRBJ1-5; tentatively, D is TRBD1 (5 bases). Germline V gene sequence: CDR1 SNHLY, CDR2 FYNNEI. The CDR3 consists of 15 residues. The V and J ends lost 6 bases and 11 bases respectively, with 23 bases between them. This chain's CDR3 is CASRKSTGTRVAQHF. As DNA, the CDR3 is TGTGCCAGCAGGAAATCAACAGGAACTCGGGTGGCCCAGCATTTT.